These T cell receptor beta chains were read from a single sample in a study of technical replicates of blood from four donors. Some clones are missing from TCRdb's copy, which holds only in-frame ones; the method was immunoSEQ multiplex PCR. The sample contains approximately 76,000 clones, 80% to 90% of which appear only once. The sample consisted of PBMCs. These receptors came from a human donor in good health. Some clones in this sample may be carry-over from other donors' samples. Each CDR3 is given with its conserved first and last residue. The D gene is left open where the match is weak.

cdr3_length	v_call	j_call	d_call	cdr3_aa
15	TRBV11-3	TRBJ2-1	-	CASSLGLATQEEQFF
14	TRBV6-5	TRBJ2-3	TRBD1	CASSGTGSTDTQYF
16	TRBV5-6	TRBJ2-4	TRBD2	CASSFLAGGTKNIQYF
15	TRBV11-3	TRBJ2-7	TRBD1	CASSPQTGGLGEQYF
17	TRBV11-2	TRBJ2-1	TRBD2	CASSLDHERGDYNEQFF
14	TRBV5-8	TRBJ1-1	-	CASSSGGAATEAFF
15	TRBV6-5	TRBJ2-7	TRBD1	CASSYRGTGILEQYF
16	TRBV10-3	TRBJ2-3	-	CAIMAGKVLRTDTQYF
13	TRBV7-2	TRBJ2-5	TRBD2	CASSRDYGETQYF
15	TRBV4-3	TRBJ2-7	TRBD2	CASSRGTSGSYEQYF
16	TRBV2	TRBJ1-5	TRBD1	CASSDSTGGGNQPQHF
14	TRBV10-3	TRBJ2-7	TRBD1	CATTGQGISYEQYF
14	TRBV7-9	TRBJ2-1	-	CASSPGTAYNEQFF
12	TRBV27	TRBJ1-2	TRBD1	CASSRTGFGYTF
15	TRBV4-1	TRBJ2-1	TRBD2	CASSQHYGGGSEQFF
14	TRBV18	TRBJ2-7	TRBD1	CASSQTGAPYEQYF
13	TRBV5-1	TRBJ2-3	TRBD2	CASSWGLTDTQYF
12	TRBV2	TRBJ1-1	-	CASSGDLTEAFF
18	TRBV10-3	TRBJ2-3	TRBD2	CAIRDTGLAGNYTDTQYF
13	TRBV4-1	TRBJ2-1	-	CASSRTLYNEQFF
14	TRBV9	TRBJ2-3	-	CASSVRQATDTQYF
12	TRBV2	TRBJ1-5	TRBD1	CASSGRGQPQHF
14	TRBV5-8	TRBJ2-7	TRBD1	CASSVGQGRYEQYF
15	TRBV30	TRBJ1-2	-	CAWSLGGHFNYGYTF
14	TRBV5-1	TRBJ2-3	-	CASSPGTSTDTQYF
14	TRBV19	TRBJ2-5	TRBD1	CASSAYRGSETQYF
17	TRBV7-9	TRBJ2-4	TRBD1	CASSLVGQGSAKNIQYF
15	TRBV7-9	TRBJ1-1	TRBD1	CASSLTGGEDTEAFF
12	TRBV30	TRBJ2-3	-	CAWTRSSGTQYF
16	TRBV10-3	TRBJ2-1	TRBD2	CAISVAREGLNHEQFF
13	TRBV7-9	TRBJ1-3	-	CASSLEFRGIIYF